These T cell receptor beta chains were read from a single sample in a study of patients and donors after allogeneic stem cell transplantation. A single record per CDR3 protein comes from TCRdb applying MiXCR to the RT-PCR reads. The data show about 400,000 distinct CDR3 sequences, with around 15% seen just once and less than 9.5% held by the top ten. Sequencing was done on a sample of blood, either unsorted or a sorted T cell fraction (not recorded which). The receptors here all came from a human donor who was either an allogeneic HSCT recipient or a stem cell or donor lymphocyte infusion donor (not recorded which). It is not recorded whose cells these are; they may come from a transplant donor. The CDR3 runs from the conserved cysteine through the conserved F or W. A D gene is named only where the DNA matches it firmly. Where a row states a size, it is once, few, many or the class of an expanded clone; other rows omit it.

V	D	J	size	DNA	CDR3
TRBV14	.	TRBJ1-3	few	TGTGCCAGCAGCCTTCCGGGTAGAAACACCATATATTTT	CASSLPGRNTIYF
TRBV5-6	TRBD2	TRBJ2-3	.	TGTGCCAGCAGCTTGGACGCGGGGGGCCGTGCAGATACGCAGTATTTT	CASSLDAGGRADTQYF
TRBV11-3	.	TRBJ2-7	.	TGTGCCAGCGCTAGGGACGGTTCCTACGAGCAGTACTTC	CASARDGSYEQYF
TRBV5-6	.	TRBJ2-3	few	TGTGCCAGCAGCTCAGGATCAGATACGCAGTATTTT	CASSSGSDTQYF
TRBV13	.	TRBJ1-2	.	TGTGCCAGCAGGCTCGGACAGTTTGGCTACACCTTC	CASRLGQFGYTF
TRBV15	.	TRBJ2-7	few	TGTGCCACCAGCAGAGACCAGTCCTACGAGCAGTACTTC	CATSRDQSYEQYF
TRBV3-1	TRBD2	TRBJ2-1	few	TGTGCCAGCAGCCAAGATGCGCTAGCGGGGGTAGTGTTCTTC	CASSQDALAGVVFF
TRBV7-7	.	TRBJ1-1	few	TGTGCCAGCAGTCCAAACCGCTCCACTGAAGCTTTCTTT	CASSPNRSTEAFF
TRBV5-1	TRBD1	TRBJ2-1	many	TGCGCCAGCAGCTTGAGGGACAGGGATTCCAATGAGCAGTTCTTC	CASSLRDRDSNEQFF
TRBV15	TRBD2	TRBJ2-1	.	TGTGCCACCAGCAGAGCGGGACTAGCGTCTAATGAGCAGTTCTTC	CATSRAGLASNEQFF
TRBV9	TRBD1	TRBJ2-7	.	TGTGCCAGCAGCACCCGGGACAGGGACTACGAGCAGTACTTC	CASSTRDRDYEQYF
TRBV7-8	.	TRBJ1-3	.	TGTGCCAGCAGCTTCTCTTTTGGTCTATCTGGAAACACCATATATTTT	CASSFSFGLSGNTIYF
TRBV12-3/TRBV12-4	TRBD2	TRBJ2-5	once	TGTGCCAGCAGTTTAGGGACTAGCGGGGGTGTAGGGGGGACCCAGTACTTC	CASSLGTSGGVGGTQYF
TRBV3-1	.	TRBJ1-5	.	TGTGCCAGCAGCCCGGACCTTTATCAGCCCCAGCATTTT	CASSPDLYQPQHF
TRBV6-5	.	TRBJ2-2	.	TGTGCCAGCAGTTACTTTTTCCCTCTGAACACCGGGGAGCTGTTTTTT	CASSYFFPLNTGELFF
TRBV7-6	TRBD2	TRBJ2-1	few	TGTGCCAGCAGCCCCCCCGGGCTAGCGGGGAACAATGAGCAGTTCTTC	CASSPPGLAGNNEQFF